Sequencing of this TCR beta chain was carried out in a study of cytomegalovirus exposure and HLA in healthy donors. Germline V CDR1 and CDR2: SGHNT, YYREEE (reference sequence). The CDR3 runs to 15 residues. V lost 1 base to trimming and J lost 3 bases, with 12 bases between them. Of note for this clone: Its antigen remains unidentified.

Regarding the study as a whole: In all likelihood, a cluster of highly shared sequence variants was a sequencing artifact. Sequencing depth roughly uniform across donors was assumed in presence/absence analyses. After further analysis at a later stage, 16,951 TCR beta sequences were associated with HLA alleles at 0.05 false discovery rate.

The primer mix had 60 Vbeta and 13 Jbeta primers. The repertoire was sequenced with immunoSEQ multiplex PCR; TCRdb's copy has only in-frame clones and lacks some. Its table records around 130,000 clones. The sequenced sample was PBMCs. This TCR was sampled from a woman in her 40s in good health and CMV-seronegative. The chain joins TRBV5-4 to TRBJ2-3; a weak D match, TRBD2 (5 bases). The CDR3 here is CASSLRVRGTDTQYF. CDR3 DNA sequence: TGTGCCAGCAGCTTGAGGGTCCGAGGGACAGATACGCAGTATTTT.